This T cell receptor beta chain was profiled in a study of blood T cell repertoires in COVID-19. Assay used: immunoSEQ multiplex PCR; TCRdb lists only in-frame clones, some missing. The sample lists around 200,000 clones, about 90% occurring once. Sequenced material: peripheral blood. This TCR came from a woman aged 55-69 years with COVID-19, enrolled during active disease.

This CDR3 reads CAGGGLAGRETQYF. The CDR3 DNA reads as TGTGCCGGCGGGGGACTAGCGGGAAGGGAGACCCAGTACTTC. This rearrangement joins TRBV7-8 to TRBJ2-5; 13 bases line up with TRBD2. This CDR3 is built from 14 residues. Germline V gene lookup returns CDR1 SGHVS and CDR2 FQNEAQ. The V and J ends lost 11 bases and 5 bases, in that order; junction bases with no gene match: 8.